The next 17 T cell receptor beta chains were all read from a single sample in a study of cytomegalovirus exposure and HLA in healthy donors. Clones were sequenced by immunoSEQ multiplex PCR, and TCRdb holds only the in-frame ones, with some missing. The sample holds under 150,000 clones, just over 90% seen once. Sequenced material: PBMCs. Receptors originate from a man in his late teens or twenties in good health and CMV-seronegative.

The chain recombines TRBV19 with TRBJ2-7; the match to TRBD2 covers 11 bases. The CDR3 totals 19 residues. V lost 5 bases, J lost 2 bases, and 17 bases stayed unmatched. Per the germline V gene, CDR1 is LNHDA and CDR2 is SQIVND (reference sequence). This chain's CDR3 is CASSPRASGGPRRPYEQYF. In nucleotides, the CDR3 is TGTGCCAGTAGTCCCCGGGCTAGCGGGGGGCCAAGACGACCCTACGAGCAGTACTTC.

This clone was counted once. The chain employs TRBV5-8 and TRBJ2-3; tentative D call: TRBD1 (6 bases). This CDR3 is 18 amino acids long. With 2 bases removed from V and 7 bases from J, the gap between germline ends came to 26 bases. From germline, CDR1 is SGHTS and CDR2 YDEGEE. The CDR3: CASSLSTGTGTISNTQYF. For the CDR3, the DNA is TGTGCCAGCAGCTTATCCACGGGGACCGGGACAATATCAAATACGCAGTATTTT.

This clone was observed once. The rearrangement uses TRBV27 and TRBJ2-3, with a possible D match to TRBD2 (7 bases). The CDR3 is 14 residues long. Germline V gene sequence: CDR1 MNHEY, CDR2 SMNVEV (reference sequence). Between the trimmed V and J ends, which lost 8 bases and 4 bases, there was a span of 16 bases. CDR3 residues: CASQRGRAADTQYF. As DNA, the CDR3 is TGTGCCAGCCAGAGGGGGAGGGCCGCAGATACGCAGTATTTT.

This rearrangement joins TRBV10-3 to TRBJ1-6; D is unclear. The germline V and J ends were trimmed by 2 bases and 7 bases, with 6 bases remaining between them. This CDR3 contains 13 residues. The V gene's germline CDR1 is ENHRY and CDR2 SYGVKD. CDR3 DNA sequence: TGTGCCATCAGTGAGGAGGAGAATTCACCCCTCCACTTT. Translated: CAISEEENSPLHF.

The V gene is TRBV5-1, the J gene TRBJ1-2, with a tentative D call TRBD1 (5 bases). Germline assignment: CDR1 SGHRS and CDR2 YFSETQ. CDR3 length: 14 amino acids. V was cut by 2 bases and J by 1 base, with 9 bases left in between. CDR3 nucleotides: TGCGCCAGCAGCTTTCCAGACAGTAACTATGGCTACACCTTC. It encodes CASSFPDSNYGYTF.

This clone was detected only a few times. This rearrangement joins TRBV10-3 to TRBJ1-2; D perhaps matches TRBD1 (6 bases). The germline V and J ends were trimmed by 4 bases and 6 bases, with 18 bases remaining between them. CDR1 ENHRY and CDR2 SYGVKD come from the germline V gene. The length of the CDR3 is 15 residues. CDR3 sequence: CAISGLLRTDDGYTF. DNA of the CDR3: TGTGCCATCAGTGGATTACTTAGGACAGATGATGGCTACACCTTC.

The chain couples TRBV9 to TRBJ2-2; TRBD1 matches 10 bases. This CDR3 contains 14 residues. The J segment lost 6 bases and the V segment lost 6 bases, leaving 5 bases of the junction unmatched. In germline, CDR1 is SGDLS, CDR2 YYNGEE. Here the CDR3 reads CASTHGQGAGELFF. DNA for the CDR3: TGTGCCAGCACCCATGGACAGGGGGCCGGGGAGCTGTTTTTT.

This sequence joins TRBV29-1 and TRBJ2-3; D may be TRBD1 (6 bases). Trimming left V 3 bases short and J 0 bases short, with 16 bases between. Looked up from germline, CDR1 is SQVTM and CDR2 is ANQGSEA. The CDR3 extends over 16 amino acids. The CDR3 protein is CSVEGAGPGSTDTQYF. As DNA, the CDR3 is TGCAGCGTTGAGGGGGCGGGCCCGGGTAGCACAGATACGCAGTATTTT.

This clone was seen only a few times. The genes are TRBV7-9 and TRBJ1-3; 7 bases align to TRBD1. There are 16 residues in the CDR3. Germline V gives CDR1 SEHNR, CDR2 FQNEAQ (reference sequence). J gave up 0 bases and V 5 bases, and 7 bases lay outside the gene matches. The CDR3 region is CASSHRGQFSGNTIYF. CDR3 in DNA: TGTGCCAGCAGCCATCGGGGACAGTTCTCTGGAAACACCATATATTTT.

This chain uses TRBV2 with TRBJ1-1, with D possibly being TRBD1 (5 bases). Between the trimmed V and J ends, which lost 1 base and 6 bases, there was a span of 15 bases. This CDR3 has 15 amino acids. CDR1 is SNHLY and CDR2 is FYNNEI in the germline V gene. As DNA, the CDR3 is TGTGCCAGCAGTGAAGAGACGGGGGGTGTTGCTGAAGCTTTCTTT. Protein: CASSEETGGVAEAFF.

A single count supports this clone. The rearrangement joins TRBV5-4 to TRBJ1-2, with D maybe TRBD1 (5 bases). Trimming pared 1 base from V and 4 bases from J, leaving 8 bases between. Germline V lookup: CDR1 SGHNT, CDR2 YYREEE (reference sequence). This CDR3 has 13 amino acids. DNA of the CDR3: TGTGCCAGCAGCTTGAGGGGTAGCTATGGCTACACCTTC. Translation: CASSLRGSYGYTF.

This sequence joins TRBV6-6 and TRBJ1-1; 9 bases map to TRBD1. Trimming took 6 bases from V and 5 from J; bases not matched to a gene: 13. The CDR3 contains 16 residues. The germline gives CDR1 MNHNY, CDR2 SVGAGI (reference sequence). CDR3 coding DNA: TGTGCCAGCAGGGCGGGACAGGGTTCCTTAGGGACTGAAGCTTTCTTT. Translation: CASRAGQGSLGTEAFF.

The V and J genes are TRBV5-4 and TRBJ2-3, with 13 bases that match TRBD2. Per the germline V gene, CDR1 is SGHNT and CDR2 is YYREEE (reference sequence). V was clipped by 0 bases and J by 2 bases; unmatched bases: 9. The CDR3 has 19 amino acids. CDR3 sequence: CASSLGGLAGNLHTDTQYF. CDR3 coding DNA: TGTGCCAGCAGCTTGGGGGGACTAGCGGGGAACCTCCACACAGATACGCAGTATTTT. The full variable domain, its missing parts supplied by reference TRBV5-4 and TRBJ2-3, is ETGVTQSPTHLIKTRGQQVTLRCSSQSGHNTVSWYQQALGQGPQFIFQYYREEENGRGNFPPRFSGLQFPNYSSELNVNALELDDSALYLCASSLGGLAGNLHTDTQYFGPGTRLTVL.

The J gene is TRBJ2-1, the V gene TRBV15; a weak D match, TRBD2 (5 bases). Trimming pared 1 base from V and 5 bases from J, leaving 12 bases between. The length of the CDR3 is 15 residues. The V gene's germline CDR1 is LNHNV and CDR2 YYDKDF (reference sequence). In DNA form, the CDR3 reads TGTGCCACCAGCAGAGGGACTGACCCAAACAATGAGCAGTTCTTC. Translated, it gives CATSRGTDPNNEQFF.

The chain couples TRBV5-6 to TRBJ2-2; 9 nucleotides align to TRBD2. The CDR3 has 17 residues. Germline V gives CDR1 SGHDT, CDR2 YYEEEE. Trimming took 4 bases from V and 5 from J; bases not matched to a gene: 12. The CDR3 DNA reads as TGTGCCAGCAGCGGTCCAGGCGGGGGGGCTTGGACCGGGGAGCTGTTTTTT. Translation gives CASSGPGGGAWTGELFF.

V and J are TRBV7-9 and TRBJ2-7, with TRBD1 identical over 7 bases. CDR1 is SEHNR and CDR2 is FQNEAQ in the germline V gene (reference sequence). Trimming took 3 bases from V and 7 from J; bases not matched to a gene: 9. The CDR3 loop spans 14 amino acids. CDR3 in DNA: TGTGCCAGCAGCTTGGGACAGTCCTTTTGGGAGCAGTACGTC. It encodes CASSLGQSFWEQYV.

The CDR3 here is CASSTGINEKLFF. The CDR3, as DNA: TGCGCCAGCAGCACCGGGATTAATGAAAAACTGTTTTTT. The J gene is TRBJ1-4, the V gene TRBV5-1; D gene ambiguous. The CDR3 covers 13 residues. Trimming removed 4 bases at V and 4 bases at J, with 8 bases between. CDR1 SGHRS and CDR2 YFSETQ come from the germline V gene.